Each of the 18 T cell receptor beta chains below was sequenced from the same sample in a study of T cell changes during pregnancy in multiple sclerosis. Assay: immunoSEQ multiplex PCR; the TCRdb copy retains only in-frame clones and omits some. Among just under 45,000 clones, roughly 95% were seen once, and the ten largest hold 0.89%. Here the sequenced sample was peripheral blood, taken in the second trimester of pregnancy. The receptors stem from a female donor with multiple sclerosis, enrolled in a pregnancy study.

This clone was seen only once. CDR3 in amino acids: CASSSIGASGANVLTF. The CDR3 region has the DNA TGTGCCAGCAGTTCTATTGGAGCCTCTGGGGCCAACGTCCTGACTTTC. V and J are TRBV27 and TRBJ2-6; D is uncertain. The CDR3 is made up of 16 amino acids. Trimming took off 4 bases at V and 0 bases at J, with 10 bases between the two ends. Germline CDR1 and CDR2: MNHEY and SMNVEV (reference sequence).

The rearrangement uses TRBV12-1 and TRBJ2-7; the table's D call of TRBD2 was not tested on the DNA. TRBV12-1 represents a pseudogene. The CDR3 is made up of 14 amino acids. CDR3 nucleotide sequence: TGTGCCAGCAGCTTTGGTCCTAGCAGGAACGAGCAGTACTTC. It codes for CASSFGPSRNEQYF.

This sequence joins TRBV19 and TRBJ1-2; the D is unclear. The germline V gene has CDR1 LNHDA and CDR2 SQIVND (reference sequence). V lost 11 bases to trimming and J lost 4 bases, with 17 bases between them. The CDR3 has 13 amino acids. CDR3 nucleotides: TGTGCCCTAAAGAGGAGGTCTGGCTATGGCTACACCTTC. Protein: CALKRRSGYGYTF.

This chain joins TRBV6-5 and TRBJ1-5; D unclear. CDR3 length equals 13 residues. Per germline, CDR1 MNHEY and CDR2 SVGAGI. V was shortened by 6 bases and J by 3 bases, with 9 bases between the two germline ends. CDR3 DNA sequence: TGTGCCAGCAGCTCGACACTCAATCAGCCCCAGCATTTT. Amino acid sequence: CASSSTLNQPQHF.

The gene calls are TRBV19 and TRBJ2-3; TRBD1 matches at 8 bases. The ends lost 3 bases at V and 2 bases at J; junction bases unmatched: 4. CDR1 and CDR2 from the germline V gene are LNHDA and SQIVND (reference sequence). The CDR3 is 15 amino acids. The CDR3 DNA reads as TGTGCCAGTAGTATCGGGGACAGGAACACAGATACGCAGTATTTT. Protein: CASSIGDRNTDTQYF. Full variable domain (remainder filled in from reference TRBV19 and TRBJ2-3): DGGITQSPKYLFRKEGQNVTLSCEQNLNHDAMYWYRQDPGQGLRLIYYSQIVNDFQKGDIAEGYSVSREKKESFPLTVTSAQKNPTAFYLCASSIGDRNTDTQYFGPGTRLTVL.

The CDR3 sequence: CASSFLGQGAPSGANVLTF. CDR3 sequence (DNA): TGCGCCAGCAGCTTTCTCGGACAGGGTGCCCCTTCTGGGGCCAACGTCCTGACTTTC. The rearrangement links TRBV5-1 to TRBJ2-6; 8 bases map to TRBD1. V trimming: 2 bases; J trimming: 1 base; junction bases outside the gene matches: 11. The CDR3 runs 19 residues. From germline, CDR1 is SGHRS and CDR2 YFSETQ.

This sequence joins TRBV18 and TRBJ2-7, with unresolved D. The germline V gene has CDR1 KGHSH and CDR2 LQKENI. The ends were cut back, 0 bases at V and 3 bases at J, with 9 bases in the middle. This CDR3 is built from 14 residues. CDR3 DNA sequence: TGTGCCAGCTCACCACCGCGGCAAAACTACGAGCAGTACTTC. It specifies CASSPPRQNYEQYF.

The V and J genes are TRBV7-7 and TRBJ1-1; D gene ambiguous. Germline V gene lookup returns CDR1 SSHAT and CDR2 FNYEAQ (reference sequence). The CDR3 spans 13 residues. Trimming removed 2 bases at V and 1 base at J, with 5 bases between. CDR3 in DNA: TGTGCCAGCAGCTTACAACAGAACACTGAAGCTTTCTTT. It specifies CASSLQQNTEAFF.

This rearrangement joins TRBV9 to TRBJ2-7; 10 nucleotides align to TRBD2. Germline V CDR1 and CDR2: SGDLS, YYNGEE. The length of the CDR3 is 14 residues. The trim removed 6 bases at V and 4 bases at J, leaving 7 bases unmatched. This chain's CDR3 is CASNPSGGFYEQYF. The CDR3 DNA is TGTGCCAGCAACCCTAGCGGGGGATTTTACGAGCAGTACTTC.

The chain employs TRBV19 and TRBJ2-1; perhaps TRBD2 as D (7 bases). The V end was cut by 6 bases, the J end by 2 bases, with 20 bases between. The CDR3 is 17 amino acids. CDR1 is LNHDA, CDR2 SQIVND, per germline (reference sequence). The DNA for the CDR3 is TGTGCCAGTAGCCCCAGGCGAGGGAGGGGGACCTACAATGAGCAGTTCTTC. It encodes CASSPRRGRGTYNEQFF.

The CDR3 sequence is CASSLTGASTGELFF. The CDR3 nucleotides read TGTGCCAGCAGCTTAACGGGGGCCTCCACCGGGGAGCTGTTTTTT. The chain couples TRBV7-3 to TRBJ2-2, with a possible D match to TRBD1 (6 bases). V was trimmed by 0 bases and J by 4 bases, leaving 9 bases between them. The CDR3 runs to 15 residues. Germline V gives CDR1 SGHTA, CDR2 FQGTGA.

Concerning this clone itself: Other nucleotide sequences in the sample specify the same CDR3. CDR3 amino acids: CASSYRGGAGELFF. The CDR3 DNA reads as TGTGCCAGCAGTTACCGGGGGGGGGCCGGGGAGCTGTTTTTT. V is TRBV6-5 and J is TRBJ2-2; 8 nucleotides line up with TRBD2. V shed 2 bases, J shed 6 bases, and the junction held 2 bases outside the gene matches. The V gene's germline CDR1 is MNHEY and CDR2 SVGAGI. The CDR3 totals 14 residues.

The chain employs TRBV15 and TRBJ2-3; TRBD1 is a possible D gene (5 bases). Germline values: CDR1 LNHNV, CDR2 YYDKDF (reference sequence). V dropped 1 base and J dropped 2 bases, with 13 bases sitting between them. The CDR3 totals 16 residues. In DNA, the CDR3 is TGTGCCACCAGCAGAGGTGACAGCAGGTACACAGATACGCAGTATTTT. Its protein is CATSRGDSRYTDTQYF.

The chain has TRBV28 and TRBJ2-7; D is uncertain. Germline values: CDR1 MDHEN, CDR2 SYDVKM. This CDR3 contains 12 residues. V was cut by 5 bases and J by 12 bases, with 17 bases left in between. CDR3 in amino acids: CASSASEVLRYF. CDR3 in DNA: TGTGCCAGCAGTGCGTCCGAGGTGTTGAGGTACTTC.

V is TRBV9 and J is TRBJ2-5; 8 bases line up with TRBD1. This CDR3 comprises 16 residues. Germline-derived CDR1 and CDR2 are SGDLS and YYNGEE. The J segment lost 5 bases and the V segment lost 0 bases, leaving 9 bases of the junction unmatched. This chain's CDR3 is CASSVGTGGGLETQYF. CDR3 DNA: TGTGCCAGCAGCGTAGGAACAGGGGGTGGGTTGGAGACCCAGTACTTC.

This chain connects TRBV19 to TRBJ1-5, with D hard to call. Trimming pared 1 base from V and 0 bases from J, leaving 10 bases between. CDR1 and CDR2 from the germline V gene are LNHDA and SQIVND (reference sequence). This CDR3 is built from 16 residues. The CDR3 nucleotides read TGTGCCAGTAGTATAGGCAGGCCGTATAGCAATCAGCCCCAGCATTTT. It encodes CASSIGRPYSNQPQHF.

The CDR3 loop reads CASSSDRIGGYTF. CDR3 DNA sequence: TGCGCCAGCAGCTCGGACAGGATAGGGGGCTACACCTTC. The rearrangement links TRBV5-1 to TRBJ1-2; the match to TRBD1 covers 7 bases. Per the germline V gene, CDR1 is SGHRS and CDR2 is YFSETQ. This CDR3 contains 13 residues. V was pared by 3 bases and J by 8 bases, with 7 bases of the junction left unmatched.

The chain uses TRBV20-1 and TRBJ1-1; TRBD1 matches at 7 bases. V lost 8 bases and J lost 5; bases outside the gene matches: 5. This CDR3 has 11 amino acids. Germline V gives CDR1 DFQATT, CDR2 SNEGSKA (reference sequence). CDR3 in amino acids: CSSGTATEAFF. In DNA form, the CDR3 reads TGCAGTTCCGGGACAGCTACTGAAGCTTTCTTT.